A selection of T cell receptor beta chains follows, all from one sample in a study of OX40 agonist ivuxolimab in advanced cancers. TCRdb's copy holds only in-frame clones and misses some; the assay was immunoSEQ multiplex PCR. The repertoire includes tens of thousands of clones, 88% of them detected once, and approximately 4% sits in the top ten. Sequencing was performed on CD4+ or CD8+ T cells sorted from blood, taken in a trial of the OX40 agonist ivuxolimab. All receptors derive from an adult with an advanced solid tumor such as melanoma, head and neck, liver or kidney cancer. CDR3s include the opening cysteine and the closing phenylalanine or tryptophan. The order of the fields is J gene, clone size, D gene, V gene, CDR3 DNA, CDR3 protein. D genes are given only for firm matches. The size entry is marked missing in some rows and otherwise reads once, few, many or a size class.

>TRBJ1-1|.|TRBD1|TRBV18
TGTGCCAGCTCACCACCAAAACAGGGGACAGGGGAAACTGAAGCTTTCTTT
CASSPPKQGTGETEAFF
>TRBJ1-5|.|TRBD1|TRBV19
TGTGCCAGTAGTATTTTGTCGGGACAGAAGAATCAGCCCCAGCATTTT
CASSILSGQKNQPQHF
>TRBJ2-3|.|TRBD2|TRBV19
TGTGCCAGTAGTATAGGAGCGGGAGGGAGAGCTAGCACAGATACGCAGTATTTT
CASSIGAGGRASTDTQYF
>TRBJ2-3|.|.|TRBV5-1
TGCGCCAGCAGTTCAGAGCGCACAGATACGCAGTATTTT
CASSSERTDTQYF
>TRBJ1-4|.|TRBD1|TRBV30
TGTGCCTGGAGTGGAAGGACAGGCGAAAAACTGTTTTTT
CAWSGRTGEKLFF
>TRBJ1-5|.|.|TRBV7-2
TGTGCCAGCAGTCCCTGGTCAGGAAATAATCAGCCCCAGCATTTT
CASSPWSGNNQPQHF
>TRBJ2-2|.|TRBD1|TRBV5-1
TGCGCCAGCAGCTTGGCCGGGACAGGGAGCACCGGGGAGCTGTTTTTT
CASSLAGTGSTGELFF
>TRBJ1-1|.|.|TRBV11-2
TGTGCCAGCAGCTTACTACGGAACACTGAAGCTTTCTTT
CASSLLRNTEAFF
>TRBJ2-7|.|TRBD1|TRBV11-2
TGTGCCAGCAGCTTCGGACAGGGTTTCGCCTACGAGCAGTACTTC
CASSFGQGFAYEQYF
>TRBJ2-3|.|.|TRBV6-1
TGTGCCAGCAGGGGCCAGGCCACAGATACGCAGTATTTT
CASRGQATDTQYF
>TRBJ1-2|.|TRBD1|TRBV27
TGTGCCACCCGGGACAGGTCGTCTGGGGTCTTCTATGGCTACACCTTC
CATRDRSSGVFYGYTF
>TRBJ2-1|few|.|TRBV5-1
TGCGCCAGCAGCTTGTTGTGGGAAGAAGGTGAGCAGTTCTTC
CASSLLWEEGEQFF
>TRBJ1-1|.|.|TRBV2
TGTGCCAGCAGTGAAGGACGAGGAGACACTGAAGCTTTCTTT
CASSEGRGDTEAFF
>TRBJ1-5|once|.|TRBV5-1
TGCGCCAGCAGCTTGCTCGGCGGTCATAGCAATCAGCCCCAGCATTTT
CASSLLGGHSNQPQHF
>TRBJ2-5|.|TRBD2|TRBV4-2
TGTGCCAGCAGCGAACGACTAGCGGAAGGGGGAGAGACCCAGTACTTC
CASSERLAEGGETQYF
>TRBJ2-3|few|TRBD2|TRBV7-9
TGTGCCAGCAGCTTAGGACTAGCGGGGAAGGTAGATACGCAGTATTTT
CASSLGLAGKVDTQYF
>TRBJ2-1|.|.|TRBV27
TGTGCCAGCAGCGAAAAGCGGGAGCAGTTCTTC
CASSEKREQFF
>TRBJ2-3|.|TRBD2|TRBV5-1
TGCGCCAGCAGCGCCGACCTAGCGGGAGGGATAGATACGCAGTATTTT
CASSADLAGGIDTQYF
>TRBJ2-2|.|.|TRBV11-3
TGTGCCAGCAGCTTAGACGGTACGAACACCGGGGAGCTGTTTTTT
CASSLDGTNTGELFF
>TRBJ2-1|.|.|TRBV11-3
TGTGCCAGCAGCTTGGGAGGGGGAGTAAACTACAATGAGCAGTTCTTC
CASSLGGGVNYNEQFF
>TRBJ2-2|.|.|TRBV6-6
TGTGCCAGCAGTGCTAGACTGGGGGGAGGAGGCGGGGAGCTGTTTTTT
CASSARLGGGGGELFF
>TRBJ2-1|.|TRBD2|TRBV6-1
TGTGCCAGCTTCCGGGGAGCGGGAGATGAGCAGTTCTTC
CASFRGAGDEQFF
>TRBJ2-7|.|.|TRBV28
TGTGCCAGCAGGACTAACTACGAGCAGTACTTC
CASRTNYEQYF
>TRBJ2-5|.|TRBD1|TRBV6-1
TGTGCCACTCCTACAGGGGGCGAACTTCGGGAGCAGTACTTC
CATPTGGELREQYF
>TRBJ2-1|.|.|TRBV16
TGTGCCAGCAGCCAAATTAAGGGCCTTAACTACAATGAGCAGTTCTTC
CASSQIKGLNYNEQFF
>TRBJ2-1|.|TRBD2|TRBV11-2
TGTGCCAGCAGCCGCACTAGCGGGCGCTCCTACAATGAGCAGTTCTTC
CASSRTSGRSYNEQFF
>TRBJ2-7|.|.|TRBV11-3
TGTGCCAGCAGCTTAGCTTCCACCGCTCACTCCTACGAGCAGTACTTC
CASSLASTAHSYEQYF